Each of the 11 T cell receptor beta chains below was sequenced from the same sample in a study of cytomegalovirus exposure and HLA in healthy donors. Primers for the PCR totalled 60 Vbeta and 13 Jbeta. Profiled with immunoSEQ multiplex PCR; TCRdb holds only in-frame clones, not every one. The table shows about 190,000 clones, with around 87% occurring only once. Source material: PBMCs. All receptors derive from a man aged 25 to 45 in good health and CMV-seronegative.

The chain carries TRBV6-1 and TRBJ2-7; no clear D. The CDR3 totals 14 residues. V was clipped by 2 bases and J by 2 bases, with 10 bases between them. Looked up from germline, CDR1 is MNHNS and CDR2 is SASEGT. CDR3 in amino acids: CASSEPSGTYEQYF. The CDR3 DNA follows: TGTGCCAGCAGTGAACCGTCAGGAACCTACGAGCAGTACTTC.

V and J are TRBV6-5 and TRBJ1-1, with 8 bases that match TRBD1. Germline V lookup: CDR1 MNHEY, CDR2 SVGAGI. With V trimmed by 7 bases and J by 1 base, 8 bases remained unmatched. This CDR3 comprises 15 residues. The CDR3 DNA reads as TGTGCCAGCACCCCCGGGACAGGAGCGAACACTGAAGCTTTCTTT. This encodes CASTPGTGANTEAFF.

V usage is TRBV7-2 and J usage is TRBJ2-5, with 10 bases fitting TRBD2. There are 15 residues in the CDR3. CDR1 and CDR2 from the germline V gene are SGHTA and FQGNSA. J lost 3 bases, V lost 4 bases, and 5 bases had no gene match. The DNA for the CDR3 is TGTGCCAGCAGCTACGGAGCGGGGGGGGAAGAGACCCAGTACTTC. Residues: CASSYGAGGEETQYF.

A note on this clone: Other DNA sequences of this sample code for an identical CDR3. The V call is TRBV28, the J call TRBJ1-1; D remains ambiguous. Trimming pared 3 bases from V and 1 base from J, leaving 6 bases between. Germline V gene sequence: CDR1 MDHEN, CDR2 SYDVKM. The CDR3 runs 13 residues. CDR3 sequence (DNA): TGTGCCAGCAGTTTTCGTCGGAACACTGAAGCTTTCTTT. This sequence encodes CASSFRRNTEAFF.

The V gene is TRBV19, the J gene TRBJ2-1; 10 bases match TRBD2. Unmatched junction bases numbered 7, after V lost 5 bases and J lost 9 bases. Germline-derived CDR1 and CDR2 are LNHDA and SQIVND (reference sequence). The CDR3 is 14 residues long. CDR3 sequence (DNA): TGTGCCAGTAGTCGAGCGGGAGGGGTCCCTGAGCAGTTCTTC. This translates into CASSRAGGVPEQFF.

The J gene is TRBJ1-2, the V gene TRBV28, with a weak D call TRBD1 (6 bases). The CDR3 runs 14 residues. The V end was cut by 3 bases, the J end by 2 bases, with 10 bases between. Germline CDR1 MDHEN, CDR2 SYDVKM. The CDR3 protein is CASSFMDSNYGYTF. The CDR3 DNA is TGTGCCAGCAGTTTTATGGACAGCAACTATGGCTACACCTTC.

J is TRBJ1-4 and V is TRBV29-1, with D possibly TRBD1 on 5 matching bases. V was trimmed by 5 bases and J by 7 bases, leaving 23 bases between them. This CDR3 region has 16 residues. Germline V CDR1 and CDR2: SQVTM, ANQGSEA. The CDR3 sequence is CSVLTQSGIDREKLFF. The CDR3 nucleotides read TGCAGCGTTCTAACTCAATCAGGGATAGATCGTGAAAAACTGTTTTTT.

This clone has a handful of counts. The chain has TRBV29-1 and TRBJ2-3; TRBD1 agrees at 11 bases. Trimming took 1 base from V and 5 from J; bases not matched to a gene: 11. From germline, CDR1 is SQVTM and CDR2 ANQGSEA. The CDR3 totals 17 residues. In DNA form, the CDR3 reads TGCAGCGTTGAAGCACGGACAGGGGGCCGTAGTCAAGATACGCAGTATTTT. As protein: CSVEARTGGRSQDTQYF.

Only a few counts were recorded for this clone. The genes are TRBV4-1 and TRBJ2-7, with D tentatively TRBD2 (5 bases). V was clipped by 1 base and J by 0 bases, with 16 bases between them. There are 17 residues in the CDR3. The germline V gene encodes CDR1 MGHRA and CDR2 YSYEKL. The CDR3 loop is CASSQALADASSYEQYF. The DNA for the CDR3 is TGCGCCAGCAGCCAAGCCCTAGCTGACGCCAGCTCCTACGAGCAGTACTTC.

The rearrangement uses TRBV9 and TRBJ2-6; 8 nucleotides match TRBD1. The CDR3 length is 16 residues. CDR1 and CDR2 (germline): SGDLS, YYNGEE. Germline trimming cut 4 bases from V and 3 bases from J; bases unmatched to any gene: 6. CDR3 sequence: CASSTKTGVGANVLTF. The CDR3 DNA is TGTGCCAGCAGCACCAAGACAGGGGTTGGGGCCAACGTCCTGACTTTC.

CDR3 loop: CASSRQGAQNEQYF. CDR3 bases: TGTGCCAGCAGCCGACAGGGGGCACAGAACGAGCAGTACTTC. The rearrangement uses TRBV2 and TRBJ2-5; 10 positions agree with TRBD1. The tail of the sequence fits TRBJ2-7 better, so the J call may be wrong. The CDR3 contains 14 residues. Germline lookup yields CDR1 SNHLY and CDR2 FYNNEI.